The 20 T cell receptor beta chains presented below share a single source sample, sequenced in a study of monozygotic twins with inflammatory bowel disease. TCRdb reanalyzed the 5' RACE reads and collapses them to one entry per CDR3 protein, without DNA. The sample table sets out about 110,000 distinct CDR3 sequences. Sequenced material: blood. The receptor source for this set is a human donor with ulcerative colitis or Crohn's disease, or a healthy co-twin of an affected twin (not recorded which).

The rearrangement uses TRBV2 and TRBJ2-5; TCRdb's D gene call, TRBD2, goes unchecked for lack of DNA. There are 14 residues in the CDR3. Per the germline V gene, CDR1 is SNHLY and CDR2 is FYNNEI. The CDR3 sequence: CASRLGNGGETQYF.

The J gene is TRBJ2-1, the V gene TRBV9; TCRdb's D gene call, TRBD2, goes unchecked for lack of DNA. Germline values: CDR1 SGDLS, CDR2 YYNGEE. The CDR3 is 16 residues long. CDR3 sequence: CASSATSGAPGDEQFF.

The chain recombines TRBV20-1 with TRBJ1-1; TCRdb names TRBD1, which stays unverified in the absence of DNA. The CDR3 spans 12 residues. CDR1 is DFQATT and CDR2 is SNEGSKA in the germline V gene (reference sequence). The CDR3 region is CSAVESAGTYYF.

CDR3 in amino acids: CASSFGTGTDRETQYF. V is TRBV5-1 and J is TRBJ2-5; TCRdb's assignment of TRBD1 cannot be checked, as there is no DNA. The CDR3 totals 16 residues. Germline CDR1 SGHRS, CDR2 YFSETQ.

The J gene is TRBJ2-5, the V gene TRBV24-1; TCRdb outputs TRBD1, but without DNA this stays unchecked. Germline assignment: CDR1 KGHDR and CDR2 SFDVKD. The CDR3 totals 15 residues. The CDR3 here is CATSDPRQGGETQYF.

The chain combines TRBV12-3 or TRBV12-4 with TRBJ2-7. This CDR3 region has 14 residues. The CDR3 here is CASSDKRPLYEQYF.

The chain carries TRBV20-1 and TRBJ2-1; TCRdb reports TRBD2, a call that lacks DNA to check it against. Germline V lookup: CDR1 DFQATT, CDR2 SNEGSKA (reference sequence). There are 14 residues in the CDR3. CDR3 sequence: CSASRASRYNEQFF.

This sequence joins TRBV28 and TRBJ2-1; TCRdb calls TRBD2, which cannot be checked without DNA. Germline CDR1 and CDR2: MDHEN and SYDVKM. CDR3 length: 20 residues. The CDR3 region is CASSSFTPLGGPPPGNEQFF.

V and J are TRBV14 and TRBJ2-2; no DNA is available, so the TRBD1 call from TCRdb remains unchecked. The CDR3 totals 17 residues. Germline V gene data show CDR1 as SGHDN and CDR2 as FVKESK. The chain's CDR3 is CASSQEMRGPDTGELFF.

The chain carries TRBV19 and TRBJ2-1; TCRdb proposes TRBD2, but this gene call is untestable without DNA. This CDR3 is built from 15 residues. The V gene's germline CDR1 is LNHDA and CDR2 SQIVND (reference sequence). The CDR3 reads CASSISTSGYNEQFF.

The J gene is TRBJ2-7, the V gene TRBV21-1; with no DNA, the TCRdb D assignment of TRBD1 cannot be verified. TRBV21-1 is a pseudogene. The CDR3 sequence is 14 residues long. The CDR3 is CASSKVVGGYEQYF.

The rearrangement uses TRBV5-5 and TRBJ2-1. Germline CDR1 is SGHKS and CDR2 is YYEKEE (reference sequence). The CDR3 has 15 residues. The CDR3 sequence is CASSLNYLTYNEQFF.

This chain connects TRBV2 to TRBJ2-1; the TCRdb D gene call, TRBD1, has no DNA to confirm it. The length of the CDR3 is 15 residues. Germline V lookup: CDR1 SNHLY, CDR2 FYNNEI. CDR3 sequence: CASSVSRDSHNEQFF.

The chain is built from TRBV3-1 and TRBJ2-2; the TRBD2 assignment by TCRdb is unverifiable without DNA. The CDR3 extends over 16 amino acids. Germline CDR1 reads LGHDT; CDR2 reads YNNKEL (reference sequence). CDR3 sequence reads: CASSHYLSGNGGELFF.

The rearrangement links TRBV19 to TRBJ2-7; the TRBD1 assignment by TCRdb is unverifiable without DNA. The CDR3 runs to 16 residues. Germline V CDR1 and CDR2: LNHDA, SQIVND (reference sequence). The CDR3 loop is CASSKILGPESYEQYF.

The chain has TRBV18 and TRBJ2-7; TCRdb's D call of TRBD1 is untestable without DNA. Germline lookup yields CDR1 KGHSH and CDR2 LQKENI. There are 15 residues in the CDR3. The CDR3 loop reads CASSPLTGFSYEQYF.

The gene calls are TRBV6-5 and TRBJ1-2; TCRdb outputs TRBD1, but without DNA this stays unchecked. The CDR3 sequence is 16 residues long. The V gene's germline CDR1 is MNHEY and CDR2 SVGAGI. The CDR3 sequence: CASSSPGTGYGYGYTF.

The chain couples TRBV12-3 or TRBV12-4 to TRBJ2-1; TCRdb designates TRBD2, a call that cannot be tested without DNA. The CDR3 length is 15 residues. CDR3: CASSSWASGSGEQFF.

The chain couples TRBV7-9 to TRBJ1-2; TCRdb names TRBD1, which stays unverified in the absence of DNA. The V gene's germline CDR1 is SEHNR and CDR2 FQNEAQ (reference sequence). This CDR3 is built from 17 residues. The CDR3: CASSPFPGRGRRNGYTF.

V is TRBV7-6 and J is TRBJ2-1; the TCRdb D gene call, TRBD2, has no DNA to confirm it. The CDR3 is made up of 16 amino acids. Germline-derived CDR1 and CDR2 are SGHVS and FNYEAQ. The CDR3 here is CASRGLAGASYNEQFF. Based on the CDR3 plus reference TRBV7-6 and TRBJ2-1, the full variable domain is GAGVSQSPRYKVTKRGQDVALRCDPISGHVSLYWYRQALGQGPEFLTYFNYEAQQDKSGLPNDRFSAERPEGSISTLTIQRTEQRDSAMYRCASRGLAGASYNEQFFGPGTRLTVL.